Presented here are 16 T cell receptor beta chains from one specimen sequenced in a study of metastatic and nonmetastatic thyroid tumors. TCRdb called clones again from the PCR reads with MiXCR. This table has over 35,000 clones, roughly 12% appearing once. Every patient was untreated before thyroid surgery. The sample consisted of blood. The source is a female donor with papillary thyroid cancer or a benign thyroid nodule (not recorded which). Some clones in this sample may be carry-over from other donors' samples.

The chain joins TRBV30 to TRBJ1-2, with 7 bases identical to TRBD1. CDR3 length: 13 residues. V trimming: 8 bases; J trimming: 1 base; junction bases outside the gene matches: 7. Germline assignment: CDR1 GTSNPN and CDR2 SVGIG (reference sequence). For the CDR3, the DNA is TGTGCCCAGCGCCAGGGGGATAACTATGGCTACACCTTC. Translation gives CAQRQGDNYGYTF.

This clone was seen a few times. This chain uses TRBV19 with TRBJ1-1; maybe TRBD1 (6 bases). The CDR3 covers 13 residues. Germline CDR1 reads LNHDA; CDR2 reads SQIVND (reference sequence). Trimming stripped 5 bases from V and 3 bases from J, with 10 bases between. This chain's CDR3 is CASSLTGDTEAFF. For the CDR3, the DNA is TGTGCCAGTAGTCTGACAGGAGACACTGAAGCTTTCTTT.

At least ten counts were recorded for this clone. This chain links TRBV5-6 with TRBJ2-1; D is ambiguous. The CDR3 spans 15 residues. Between the trimmed V and J ends, which lost 3 bases and 6 bases, there was a span of 16 bases. The V gene's germline CDR1 is SGHDT and CDR2 YYEEEE. The CDR3 sequence is CASSSPGTRGNEQFF. In DNA form, the CDR3 reads TGTGCCAGCAGCTCCCCTGGAACGCGAGGCAATGAGCAGTTCTTC.

Ten or more counts support this clone. The chain carries TRBV30 and TRBJ2-3; D ambiguous. Trimming pared 2 bases from V and 0 bases from J, leaving 12 bases between. Germline-derived CDR1 and CDR2 are GTSNPN and SVGIG (reference sequence). CDR3 length equals 15 residues. In DNA form, the CDR3 reads TGTGCCTGGAGTTCCGGAAATAGCAGCACAGATACGCAGTATTTT. This gives the protein CAWSSGNSSTDTQYF.

In this sample, this clone turned up a few times. The chain joins TRBV6-2 or TRBV6-3 to TRBJ2-5; D perhaps matches TRBD2 (6 bases). The length of the CDR3 is 14 residues. The V gene lost 0 bases and the J gene lost 5 bases, with 10 bases spanning the gap. Germline V CDR1 and CDR2: MNHEY, SVGEGT. The DNA of the CDR3 is TGTGCCAGCAGTTACTCTACGGGACTGGAGACCCAGTACTTC. As protein: CASSYSTGLETQYF.

This clone has just a few counts. The rearrangement links TRBV15 to TRBJ1-2, with a possible D match to TRBD1 (5 bases). The V gene lost 4 bases and the J gene lost 10 bases, with 22 bases spanning the gap. CDR3 length equals 15 residues. Per the germline V gene, CDR1 is LNHNV and CDR2 is YYDKDF (reference sequence). CDR3 bases: TGTGCCACCAGCAATTTCCTCGGGACCGACTATTTCTACACCTTC. This codes for CATSNFLGTDYFYTF.

This clone was seen a handful of times. The chain is built from TRBV6-1 and TRBJ2-2, with TRBD2 matching 8 bases. In germline, CDR1 is MNHNS, CDR2 SASEGT. The CDR3 loop spans 14 amino acids. J lost 6 bases, V lost 6 bases, and 6 bases had no gene match. The DNA of the CDR3 is TGTGCCAGCAGCCTCAGCGGGAGATCCGGGGAGCTGTTTTTT. The encoded protein is CASSLSGRSGELFF.

This clone was picked up a small number of times. V and J are TRBV28 and TRBJ2-5; 10 nucleotides match TRBD2. The CDR3 extends over 18 amino acids. Looked up from germline, CDR1 is MDHEN and CDR2 is SYDVKM. The trim removed 4 bases at V and 7 bases at J, leaving 18 bases unmatched. As DNA, the CDR3 is TGTGCCAGCAGTTCCCTTTGGCTAGCGGGAGTTAACTTCGTGACCCAGTACTTC. Translation: CASSSLWLAGVNFVTQYF.

This clone was observed many times. The rearrangement links TRBV4-1 to TRBJ1-2, with D perhaps TRBD1 (5 bases). The length of the CDR3 is 17 residues. Germline V CDR1 and CDR2: MGHRA, YSYEKL. V shed 3 bases and J shed 7 bases, with 24 bases lying between them. CDR3 DNA: TGCGCCAGCAGCCAGTTCGCGGGGGGGGGAGAACTGATTGGCTACACCTTC. Translation: CASSQFAGGGELIGYTF.

This clone was seen at least ten times. V is TRBV25-1 and J is TRBJ2-7; no clear D gene. There are 13 residues in the CDR3. V was cut by 6 bases and J by 2 bases, with 11 bases left in between. Germline V CDR1 and CDR2: MGHDK, SYGVNS. CDR3 DNA: TGTGCCAGCAGGTACGGGTTCCCCTACGAGCAGTACTTC. Translated, it gives CASRYGFPYEQYF.

This clone was counted only a few times. The rearrangement links TRBV28 to TRBJ2-5; TRBD1 matches at 12 bases. The germline V gene has CDR1 MDHEN and CDR2 SYDVKM. The ends lost 2 bases at V and 5 bases at J; junction bases unmatched: 6. There are 16 residues in the CDR3. The CDR3 region has the DNA TGTGCCAGCAGTTTAGTGGGACAGGGGGCCGGGGAGACCCAGTACTTC. As protein: CASSLVGQGAGETQYF.

This clone has ten or more counts. V usage is TRBV5-1 and J usage is TRBJ1-1, with TRBD1 matching over 8 bases. CDR1 is SGHRS and CDR2 is YFSETQ in the germline V gene. The ends lost 2 bases at V and 9 bases at J; junction bases unmatched: 12. The length of the CDR3 is 15 residues. CDR3 sequence reads: CASSFKGQDPLKAFF. CDR3 nucleotides: TGCGCCAGCAGCTTTAAGGGACAGGACCCTCTTAAAGCTTTCTTT.

The V and J genes are TRBV10-1 and TRBJ2-1; tentatively, D is TRBD1 (6 bases). The germline V gene encodes CDR1 WNHNN and CDR2 SYGVQD (reference sequence). Trimming removed 6 bases at V and 4 bases at J, with 19 bases between. The CDR3 consists of 16 residues. Here the CDR3 DNA reads TGCGCCAGCAGCTATGACCGGGACATCGGATACAATGAGCAGTTCTTC. Amino acids: CASSYDRDIGYNEQFF.

V and J are TRBV27 and TRBJ2-7; 13 bases match TRBD2. CDR3 length: 15 amino acids. V was pared by 6 bases and J by 0 bases, with 2 bases of the junction left unmatched. Germline V gene lookup returns CDR1 MNHEY and CDR2 SMNVEV (reference sequence). CDR3 in DNA: TGTGCCAGCAGGGGACTAGCGGGAACCTCCTACGAGCAGTACTTC. Translation gives CASRGLAGTSYEQYF.

This clone was counted once. This may stem from a read error, because a much larger clone lies one nucleotide away. This CDR3 is missing its conserved last phenylalanine or tryptophan, likely due to a read error. The gene calls are TRBV18 and TRBJ1-1; D possibly corresponds to TRBD1 (5 bases). This CDR3 is 14 amino acids long. The V gene lost 2 bases and the J gene lost 3 bases, with 10 bases spanning the gap. The V gene's germline CDR1 is KGHSH and CDR2 LQKENI. Here the CDR3 reads CASSPLRGDTEAFS. In nucleotides, the CDR3 is TGTGCCAGCTCACCATTACGGGGGGACACTGAAGCTTTCTCT.

This clone appeared many times. CDR3: CATLGNYGYTF. The CDR3 nucleotides are TGTGCTACCTTGGGGAACTATGGCTACACCTTC. This rearrangement joins TRBV25-1 to TRBJ1-2, with no clear D. CDR1 MGHDK and CDR2 SYGVNS come from the germline V gene. CDR3 length equals 11 residues.